This passage covers 25 T cell receptor beta chains from one sample sequenced in a study of control samples from healthy donors and cancer patients. Some clones are missing from TCRdb's copy, which holds only in-frame ones; the method was immunoSEQ multiplex PCR. The sample has fewer than 500,000 clones; about 93% are singletons. Sample: PBMCs. The receptors stem from a man in his forties with head and neck cancer.

The rearrangement links TRBV29-1 to TRBJ2-7; 8 nucleotides line up with TRBD1. The CDR3 extends over 14 amino acids. Trimming cost V 6 bases and J 4 bases; bases outside gene matches: 11. CDR1 SQVTM and CDR2 ANQGSEA come from the germline V gene. CDR3 coding DNA: TGCAGCGTGGGGCTTTTTGACAGGGGTTACGAGCAGTACTTC. Translating gives CSVGLFDRGYEQYF.

The rearrangement uses TRBV7-9 and TRBJ1-4, with 7 nucleotides matching TRBD1. CDR1 and CDR2 from the germline V gene are SEHNR and FQNEAQ (reference sequence). The CDR3 totals 16 residues. V gave up 5 bases and J gave up 5 bases; unmatched junction bases: 11. The chain's CDR3 is CASSLLSTGTNEKLFF. The DNA of the CDR3 is TGTGCCAGCAGCCTACTTTCGACAGGGACAAATGAAAAACTGTTTTTT.

The chain joins TRBV6-5 to TRBJ2-7, with TRBD2 as a possible D gene (5 bases). CDR1 is MNHEY, CDR2 SVGAGI, per germline. Between the trimmed V and J ends, which lost 9 bases and 9 bases, there was a span of 18 bases. The CDR3 loop spans 12 amino acids. CDR3 in amino acids: CASTSRALRQYF. DNA of the CDR3: TGTGCCAGTACATCGAGGGCACTACGGCAGTACTTC.

The chain joins TRBV12-5 to TRBJ2-1; no firm D call. The CDR3 runs 11 residues. Trimming shortened V by 1 base and J by 10 bases, and 5 bases separated the two germline ends. CDR1 is LGHNT and CDR2 is FRNRAP in the germline V gene. The CDR3 reads CASGLATEQFF. CDR3 sequence (DNA): TGTGCTAGTGGTTTGGCCACGGAGCAGTTCTTC.

J is TRBJ1-4 and V is TRBV28; no clear D gene. Germline assignment: CDR1 MDHEN and CDR2 SYDVKM. The V gene lost 4 bases and the J gene lost 6 bases, with 12 bases spanning the gap. The CDR3 extends over 14 amino acids. CDR3 nucleotides: TGTGCCAGCAGTTCCAGATTATTGGATGAAAAACTGTTTTTT. Amino acid sequence: CASSSRLLDEKLFF.

The chain joins TRBV6-5 to TRBJ1-5; 9 positions agree with TRBD1. The CDR3 totals 15 residues. The germline V gene has CDR1 MNHEY and CDR2 SVGAGI. V shed 6 bases and J 5 bases; nucleotides not matched to a gene: 8. CDR3 DNA sequence: TGTGCCAGCAGGTTCCGGGACAGGGAAGATCAGCCCCAGCATTTT. Its translation: CASRFRDREDQPQHF.

V is TRBV2 and J is TRBJ2-1; possible D gene TRBD2, 6 bases. The V and J ends lost 7 bases and 10 bases respectively, with 26 bases between them. The length of the CDR3 is 16 residues. Germline V gene lookup returns CDR1 SNHLY and CDR2 FYNNEI. CDR3 coding DNA: TGTGCCAGCAAGGCAGATTACGGGGACTCCTGGGTGGAGCAGTTCTTC. It encodes CASKADYGDSWVEQFF.

This clone turned up a few times. The genes are TRBV5-1 and TRBJ2-1; tentative D call: TRBD1 (5 bases). The CDR3 length is 16 residues. The germline V gene encodes CDR1 SGHRS and CDR2 YFSETQ. V was pared by 2 bases and J by 3 bases, with 15 bases between. CDR3 DNA sequence: TGCGCCAGCAGCTTCAGGGTCCAGCTGAACTACAATGAGCAGTTCTTC. It translates to CASSFRVQLNYNEQFF.

The CDR3 nucleotides are TGTGCCATCAGCGTTGACACGGACACAGATACGCAGTATTTT. The encoded protein is CAISVDTDTDTQYF. V usage is TRBV10-3 and J usage is TRBJ2-3; the D is unclear. Germline V gene lookup returns CDR1 ENHRY and CDR2 SYGVKD. The CDR3 loop spans 14 amino acids. V was shortened by 6 bases and J by 2 bases, with 12 bases between the two germline ends.

The chain uses TRBV5-4 and TRBJ1-2; TRBD1 aligns across 7 bases. CDR1 and CDR2 (germline): SGHNT, YYREEE (reference sequence). The length of the CDR3 is 17 residues. V lost 0 bases to trimming and J lost 6 bases; unmatched junction nucleotides: 14. CDR3 loop: CASSLGDLGGGLNGYTF. As DNA, the CDR3 is TGTGCCAGCAGCTTGGGGGATTTAGGGGGCGGATTGAATGGCTACACCTTC.

The DNA of the CDR3 is TGTGCCAGTAGTAGAATGACATCAATAAATTCACCCCTCCACTTT. Encoded protein: CASSRMTSINSPLHF. The genes are TRBV19 and TRBJ1-6; D unresolved. Deletions cut 4 bases from V and 7 bases from J, with 14 bases between. Germline loops: CDR1 LNHDA, CDR2 SQIVND (reference sequence). The CDR3 sequence is 15 residues long. Supplemented by reference TRBV19 and TRBJ1-6, the full variable domain reads DGGITQSPKYLFRKEGQNVTLSCEQNLNHDAMYWYRQDPGQGLRLIYYSQIVNDFQKGDIAEGYSVSREKKESFPLTVTSAQKNPTAFYLCASSRMTSINSPLHFGNGTRLTVT.

The chain has TRBV6-1 and TRBJ2-1; TRBD1 matches 9 bases. Germline CDR1 MNHNS, CDR2 SASEGT. The CDR3 has 15 amino acids. Trimming cost V 2 bases and J 10 bases; bases outside gene matches: 9. CDR3 in DNA: TGTGCCAGCAGTGAATCTGGGGACAGGGTGTACGAGCAGTTCTTC. Translation: CASSESGDRVYEQFF.

V is TRBV7-3 and J is TRBJ2-3, with D unresolved. This CDR3 spans 13 amino acids. Germline lookup yields CDR1 SGHTA and CDR2 FQGTGA. Deletions cut 5 bases from V and 4 bases from J, with 10 bases between. CDR3 residues: CASSKTGPDTQYF. CDR3 DNA: TGTGCCAGCAGCAAAACGGGCCCAGATACGCAGTATTTT.

As concerns this clone: Other DNA sequences in this specimen translate into the identical CDR3. This chain joins TRBV10-3 and TRBJ1-5; unclear D gene. This CDR3 has 12 amino acids. The V end was cut by 6 bases, the J end by 4 bases, with 7 bases between. From germline, CDR1 is ENHRY and CDR2 SYGVKD. This CDR3 reads CAISPSNQPQHF. The DNA of the CDR3 is TGTGCCATCAGCCCCAGTAATCAGCCCCAGCATTTT.

In this sample, this clone turned up once. The genes are TRBV19 and TRBJ1-1; 7 bases match TRBD1. This CDR3 region has 16 residues. CDR1 is LNHDA and CDR2 is SQIVND in the germline V gene (reference sequence). The trim removed 5 bases at V and 1 base at J, leaving 10 bases unmatched. Here the CDR3 DNA reads TGTGCCAGTAGTCTTGTAACAGGGGCCGGGAACACTGAAGCTTTCTTT. It encodes CASSLVTGAGNTEAFF.

J is TRBJ1-3 and V is TRBV7-9; D is undetermined. The ends were cut back, 10 bases at V and 1 base at J, with 17 bases in the middle. The CDR3 runs 15 residues. Per germline, CDR1 SEHNR and CDR2 FQNEAQ (reference sequence). The CDR3 here is CAIQISEDSGNTIYF. CDR3 DNA sequence: TGTGCCATCCAGATCTCCGAGGATTCTGGAAACACCATATATTTT.

The V call is TRBV19, the J call TRBJ1-5; 7 bases are a match to TRBD1. This CDR3 comprises 17 residues. V was pared by 6 bases and J by 3 bases, with 14 bases of the junction left unmatched. The germline V gene encodes CDR1 LNHDA and CDR2 SQIVND (reference sequence). The CDR3 DNA follows: TGTGCCAGTAGCCAGCCCCCGGGACAGTCCCTCAATCAGCCCCAGCATTTT. Residues: CASSQPPGQSLNQPQHF.

The rearrangement links TRBV9 to TRBJ2-3; TRBD2 matches at 7 bases. This CDR3 has 14 residues. Trimming removed 4 bases from V and 3 bases from J; junction bases left unmatched: 5. Germline-derived CDR1 and CDR2 are SGDLS and YYNGEE. The CDR3 protein is CASSSRRGTDTQYF. The CDR3 DNA sequence: TGTGCCAGCAGCTCCCGGCGGGGGACAGATACGCAGTATTTT.

The J gene is TRBJ2-3, the V gene TRBV11-3; TRBD2 is a possible D gene (6 bases). The CDR3 extends over 14 amino acids. Looked up from germline, CDR1 is SGHNT and CDR2 is YENEEA. V was cut by 1 base and J by 5 bases, with 10 bases left in between. The chain's CDR3 is CASSLGLGQDTQYF. CDR3 nucleotides: TGTGCCAGCAGCTTAGGACTAGGTCAAGATACGCAGTATTTT.

This sequence joins TRBV3-1 (or the pseudogene TRBV3-2) and TRBJ2-1; perhaps TRBD1 as D (7 bases). CDR3 length equals 15 residues. The V end was cut by 1 base, the J end by 8 bases, with 15 bases between. In germline, CDR1 is LGHDT, CDR2 YNNKEL (reference sequence). Here the CDR3 reads CASSQAGGSWDEQFF. The CDR3 nucleotides read TGTGCCAGCAGCCAAGCAGGGGGGAGTTGGGATGAGCAGTTCTTC.

The chain couples TRBV5-1 to TRBJ2-7; D may correspond to TRBD1 or TRBD2 (5 bases each). The CDR3 totals 15 residues. Germline V gives CDR1 SGHRS, CDR2 YFSETQ. The germline V and J ends were trimmed by 2 bases and 7 bases, with 19 bases remaining between them. CDR3 sequence: CASSLDEPGTQEQYF. Written as DNA, the CDR3 is TGCGCCAGCAGCTTAGACGAACCGGGGACCCAAGAGCAGTACTTC.

The V gene is TRBV10-3, the J gene TRBJ1-2; possibly TRBD1 for D (5 bases). CDR3 length: 14 amino acids. The V and J ends lost 3 bases and 2 bases respectively, with 10 bases between them. Germline lookup yields CDR1 ENHRY and CDR2 SYGVKD. As DNA, the CDR3 is TGTGCCATCAGTGATCTACAGGAAAACTATGGCTACACCTTC. Translation: CAISDLQENYGYTF.

This chain links TRBV7-3 with TRBJ2-6, with unresolved D. The CDR3 sequence is 17 residues long. V was shortened by 3 bases and J by 0 bases, with 12 bases between the two germline ends. Germline V gene sequence: CDR1 SGHTA, CDR2 FQGTGA. The CDR3 nucleotides read TGTGCCAGCAGCTTCTTGAACCATTACTCTGGGGCCAACGTCCTGACTTTC. Its translation: CASSFLNHYSGANVLTF. The whole variable domain, filled in from reference TRBV7-3 and TRBJ2-6, reads GAGVSQTPSNKVTEKGKYVELRCDPISGHTALYWYRQSLGQGPEFLIYFQGTGAADDSGLPNDRFFAVRPEGSVSTLKIQRTERGDSAVYLCASSFLNHYSGANVLTFGAGSRLTVL.

The chain joins TRBV29-1 to TRBJ1-2; 8 bases align to TRBD1. This CDR3 is built from 15 residues. Looked up from germline, CDR1 is SQVTM and CDR2 is ANQGSEA. Losses at the gene ends were 5 bases for V and 6 bases for J; bases not matched to a gene: 14. The CDR3 DNA is TGCAGCGTTCAATCGGTACAGGGGGGCACTGATGGCTACACCTTC. Its protein product is CSVQSVQGGTDGYTF.

This sequence joins TRBV9 and TRBJ2-2; 13 bases match TRBD2. CDR1 and CDR2 (germline): SGDLS, YYNGEE. Trimming at V came to 3 bases and at J to 4 bases, leaving 9 bases not matched to a gene. This CDR3 is built from 18 residues. CDR3 in amino acids: CASSGRTSGSRGTGELFF. CDR3 nucleotides: TGTGCCAGCAGCGGCAGGACTAGCGGGAGTAGGGGCACCGGGGAGCTGTTTTTT.